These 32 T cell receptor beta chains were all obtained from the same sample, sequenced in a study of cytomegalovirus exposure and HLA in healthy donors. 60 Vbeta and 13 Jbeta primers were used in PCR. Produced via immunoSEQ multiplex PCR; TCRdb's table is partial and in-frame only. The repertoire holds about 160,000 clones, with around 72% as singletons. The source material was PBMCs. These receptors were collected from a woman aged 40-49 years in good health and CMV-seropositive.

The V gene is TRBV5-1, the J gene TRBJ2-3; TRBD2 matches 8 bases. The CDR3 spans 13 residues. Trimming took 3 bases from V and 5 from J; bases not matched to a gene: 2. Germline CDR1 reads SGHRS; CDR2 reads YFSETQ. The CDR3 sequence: CASSSGGGDTQYF. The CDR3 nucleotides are TGCGCCAGCAGCTCGGGGGGGGGAGATACGCAGTATTTT.

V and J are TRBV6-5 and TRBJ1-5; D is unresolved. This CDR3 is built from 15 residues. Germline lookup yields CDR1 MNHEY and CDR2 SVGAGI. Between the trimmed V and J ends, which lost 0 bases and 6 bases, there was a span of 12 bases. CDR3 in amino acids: CASSYSRGTGQPQHF. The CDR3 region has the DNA TGTGCCAGCAGTTACTCGAGAGGTACCGGTCAGCCCCAGCATTTT.

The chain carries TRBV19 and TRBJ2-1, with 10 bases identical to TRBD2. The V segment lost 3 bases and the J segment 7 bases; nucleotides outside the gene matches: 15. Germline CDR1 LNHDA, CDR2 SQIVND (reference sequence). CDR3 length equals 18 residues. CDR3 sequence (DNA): TGTGCCAGTAGTATTAGGGGAGCACTAGCGGGGTCGTCGAATGAGCAGTTCTTC. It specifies CASSIRGALAGSSNEQFF. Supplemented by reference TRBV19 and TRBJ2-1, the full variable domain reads DGGITQSPKYLFRKEGQNVTLSCEQNLNHDAMYWYRQDPGQGLRLIYYSQIVNDFQKGDIAEGYSVSREKKESFPLTVTSAQKNPTAFYLCASSIRGALAGSSNEQFFGPGTRLTVL.

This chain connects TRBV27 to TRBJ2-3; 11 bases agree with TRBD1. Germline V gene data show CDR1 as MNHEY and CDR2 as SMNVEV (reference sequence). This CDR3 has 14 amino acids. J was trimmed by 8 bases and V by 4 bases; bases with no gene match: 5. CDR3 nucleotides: TGTGCCAGCAGTTGGGGGACAGGGGGGGCTACGCAGTATTTT. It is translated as CASSWGTGGATQYF.

The CDR3 sequence is CASSQAGGPPGELFF. The CDR3 DNA sequence: TGTGCCAGCAGTCAGGCGGGGGGGCCACCCGGGGAGCTGTTTTTT. The chain combines TRBV4-2 with TRBJ2-2; TRBD2 aligns across 9 bases. The germline CDR1 and CDR2 sequences are LGHNA and YNFKEQ. This CDR3 comprises 15 residues. The V segment lost 6 bases and the J segment 6 bases; nucleotides outside the gene matches: 8.

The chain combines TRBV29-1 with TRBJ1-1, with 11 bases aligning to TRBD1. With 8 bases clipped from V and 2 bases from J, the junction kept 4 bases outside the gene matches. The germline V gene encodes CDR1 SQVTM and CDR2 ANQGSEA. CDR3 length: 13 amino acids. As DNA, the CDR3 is TGCAGCATCGGGACAGGGGGAAACACTGAAGCTTTCTTT. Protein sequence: CSIGTGGNTEAFF.

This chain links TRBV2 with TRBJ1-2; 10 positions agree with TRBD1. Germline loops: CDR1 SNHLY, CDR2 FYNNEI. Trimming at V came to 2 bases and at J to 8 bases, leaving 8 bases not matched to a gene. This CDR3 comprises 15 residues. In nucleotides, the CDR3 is TGTGCCAGCAGTGAAAACTACGGGACAGGGGAAGGCTACACCTTC. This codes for CASSENYGTGEGYTF. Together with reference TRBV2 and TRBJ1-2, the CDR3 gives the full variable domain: EPEVTQTPSHQVTQMGQEVILRCVPISNHLYFYWYRQILGQKVEFLVSFYNNEISEKSEIFDDQFSVERPDGSNFTLKIRSTKLEDSAMYFCASSENYGTGEGYTFGSGTRLTVV.

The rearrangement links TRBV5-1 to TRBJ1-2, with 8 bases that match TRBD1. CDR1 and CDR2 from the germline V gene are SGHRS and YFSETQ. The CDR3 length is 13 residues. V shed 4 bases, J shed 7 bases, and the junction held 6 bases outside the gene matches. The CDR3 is CASSTTGEGGYTF. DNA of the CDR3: TGCGCCAGCAGCACGACAGGGGAGGGTGGCTACACCTTC.

CDR3 sequence: CASSLGGGNSSPLHF. The CDR3 region has the DNA TGTGCCAGCAGCTTAGGAGGGGGAAATAGTTCACCCCTCCACTTT. The chain couples TRBV7-9 to TRBJ1-6; possibly TRBD1 for D (6 bases). CDR1 and CDR2 (germline): SEHNR, FQNEAQ (reference sequence). V was shortened by 1 base and J by 9 bases, with 13 bases between the two germline ends. The CDR3 is 15 residues long.

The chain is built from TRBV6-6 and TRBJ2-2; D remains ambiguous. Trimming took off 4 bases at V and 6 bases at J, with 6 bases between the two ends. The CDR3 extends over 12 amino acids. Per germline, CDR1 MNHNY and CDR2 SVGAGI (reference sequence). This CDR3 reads CASSFVSGELFF. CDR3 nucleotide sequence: TGTGCCAGCAGTTTCGTATCCGGGGAGCTGTTTTTT.

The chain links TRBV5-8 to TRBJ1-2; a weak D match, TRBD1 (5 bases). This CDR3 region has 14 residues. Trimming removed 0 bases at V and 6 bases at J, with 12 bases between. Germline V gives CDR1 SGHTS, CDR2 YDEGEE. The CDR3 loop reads CASSLADIGHGYTF. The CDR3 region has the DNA TGTGCCAGCAGCTTGGCGGACATCGGGCATGGCTACACCTTC.

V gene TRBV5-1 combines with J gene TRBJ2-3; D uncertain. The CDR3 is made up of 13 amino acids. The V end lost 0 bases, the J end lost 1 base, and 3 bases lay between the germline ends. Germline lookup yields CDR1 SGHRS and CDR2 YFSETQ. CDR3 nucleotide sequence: TGCGCCAGCAGCTTGGGCGGCACAGATACGCAGTATTTT. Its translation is CASSLGGTDTQYF. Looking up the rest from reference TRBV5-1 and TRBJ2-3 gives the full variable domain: KAGVTQTPRYLIKTRGQQVTLSCSPISGHRSVSWYQQTPGQGLQFLFEYFSETQRNKGNFPGRFSGRQFSNSRSEMNVSTLELGDSALYLCASSLGGTDTQYFGPGTRLTVL.

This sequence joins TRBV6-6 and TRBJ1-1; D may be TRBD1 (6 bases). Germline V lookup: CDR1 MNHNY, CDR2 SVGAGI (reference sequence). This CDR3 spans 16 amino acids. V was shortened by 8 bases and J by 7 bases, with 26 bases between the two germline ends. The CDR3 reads CASGRSSIQGQGEAFF. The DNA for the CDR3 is TGTGCCAGCGGGCGATCCTCCATACAGGGACAAGGTGAAGCTTTCTTT.

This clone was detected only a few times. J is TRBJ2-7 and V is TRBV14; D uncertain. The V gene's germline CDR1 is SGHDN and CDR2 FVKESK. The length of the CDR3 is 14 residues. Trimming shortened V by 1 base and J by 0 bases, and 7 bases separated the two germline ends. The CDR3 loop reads CASSQGLFSYEQYF. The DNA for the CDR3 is TGTGCCAGCAGCCAAGGGCTGTTCTCCTACGAGCAGTACTTC.

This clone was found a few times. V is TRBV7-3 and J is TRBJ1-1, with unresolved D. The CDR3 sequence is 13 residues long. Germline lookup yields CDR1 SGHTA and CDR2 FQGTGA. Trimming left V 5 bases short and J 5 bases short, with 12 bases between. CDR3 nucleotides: TGTGCCAGCAGCCCAGGACTCGGAACTGAAGCTTTCTTT. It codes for CASSPGLGTEAFF.

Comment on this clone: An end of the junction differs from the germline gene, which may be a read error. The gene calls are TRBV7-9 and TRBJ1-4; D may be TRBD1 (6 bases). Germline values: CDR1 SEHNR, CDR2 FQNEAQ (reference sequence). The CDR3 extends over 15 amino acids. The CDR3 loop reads CSSSLALQGAEKLFF. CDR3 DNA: TGTTCCAGCAGCTTAGCGCTACAGGGCGCGGAAAAACTGTTTTTT.

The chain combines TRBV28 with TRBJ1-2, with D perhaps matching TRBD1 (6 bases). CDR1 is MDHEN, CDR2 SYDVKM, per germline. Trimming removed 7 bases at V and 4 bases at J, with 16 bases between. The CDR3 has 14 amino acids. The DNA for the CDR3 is TGTGCCAGCACTCTCAGCTTGACAGGCTATGGCTACACCTTC. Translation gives CASTLSLTGYGYTF.

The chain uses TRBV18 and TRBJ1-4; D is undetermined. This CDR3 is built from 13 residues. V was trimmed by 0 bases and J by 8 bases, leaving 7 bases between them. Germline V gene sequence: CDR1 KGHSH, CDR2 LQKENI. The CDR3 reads CASSPPSGEKLFF. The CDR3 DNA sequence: TGTGCCAGCTCACCACCCTCGGGAGAAAAACTGTTTTTT.

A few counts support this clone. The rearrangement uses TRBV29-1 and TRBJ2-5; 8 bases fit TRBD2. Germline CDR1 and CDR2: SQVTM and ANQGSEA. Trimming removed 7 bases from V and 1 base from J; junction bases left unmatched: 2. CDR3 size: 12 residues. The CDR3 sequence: CSARGGQETQYF. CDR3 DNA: TGCAGCGCCCGGGGGGGCCAAGAGACCCAGTACTTC. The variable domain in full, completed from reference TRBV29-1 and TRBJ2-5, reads SAVISQKPSRDICQRGTSLTIQCQVDSQVTMMFWYRQQPGQSLTLIATANQGSEATYESGFVIDKFPISRPNLTFSTLTVSNMSPEDSSIYLCSARGGQETQYFGPGTRLLVL.

The CDR3 nucleotides are TGCGCCAGCAGCTTGGGAGAGCGGGGGGCCGGTGGTGAGCAGTTCTTC. Its translation is CASSLGERGAGGEQFF. The chain uses TRBV5-1 and TRBJ2-1; TRBD2 matches at 9 bases. CDR1 is SGHRS, CDR2 YFSETQ, per germline. Trimming at V came to 0 bases and at J to 9 bases, leaving 10 bases not matched to a gene. The CDR3 has 16 amino acids.

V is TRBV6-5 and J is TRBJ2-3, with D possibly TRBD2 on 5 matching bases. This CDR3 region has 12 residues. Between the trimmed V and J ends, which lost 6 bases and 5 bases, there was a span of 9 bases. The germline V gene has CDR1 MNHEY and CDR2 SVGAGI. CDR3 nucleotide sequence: TGTGCCAGCAGACACGGACTAGATACGCAGTATTTT. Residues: CASRHGLDTQYF.

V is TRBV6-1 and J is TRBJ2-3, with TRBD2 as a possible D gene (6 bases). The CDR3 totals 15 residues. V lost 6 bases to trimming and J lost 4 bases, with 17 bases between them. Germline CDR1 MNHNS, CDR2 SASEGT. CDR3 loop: CASRVFRGTPDTQYF. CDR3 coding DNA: TGTGCCAGCAGGGTTTTTCGGGGGACGCCAGATACGCAGTATTTT.

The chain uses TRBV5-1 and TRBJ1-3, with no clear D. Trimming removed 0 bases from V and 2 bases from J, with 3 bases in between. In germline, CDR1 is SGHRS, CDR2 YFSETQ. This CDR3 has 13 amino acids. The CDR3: CASSLATGNTIYF. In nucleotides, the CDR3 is TGCGCCAGCAGCTTGGCCACTGGAAACACCATATATTTT.

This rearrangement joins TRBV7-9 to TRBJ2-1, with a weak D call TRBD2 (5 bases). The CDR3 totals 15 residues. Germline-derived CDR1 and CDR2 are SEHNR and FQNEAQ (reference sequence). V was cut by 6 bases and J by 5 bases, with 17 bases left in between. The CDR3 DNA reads TGTGCCAGCAGTTACCCTATTAAGCGGAACAATGAGCAGTTCTTC. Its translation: CASSYPIKRNNEQFF.

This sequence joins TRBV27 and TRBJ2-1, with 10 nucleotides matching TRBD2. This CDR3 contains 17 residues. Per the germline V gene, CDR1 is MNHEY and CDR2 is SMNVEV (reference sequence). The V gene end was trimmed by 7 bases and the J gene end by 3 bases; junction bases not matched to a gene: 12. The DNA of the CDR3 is TGTGCCAGCACCCTCCTCGGTAGCGGGGGGCTCTACAATGAGCAGTTCTTC. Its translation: CASTLLGSGGLYNEQFF.

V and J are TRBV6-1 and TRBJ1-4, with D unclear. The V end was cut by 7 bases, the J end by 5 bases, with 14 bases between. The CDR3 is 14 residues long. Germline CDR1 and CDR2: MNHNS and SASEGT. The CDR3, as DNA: TGTGCCAGCACCCTTCGGGGAGCAAATGAAAAACTGTTTTTT. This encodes CASTLRGANEKLFF.

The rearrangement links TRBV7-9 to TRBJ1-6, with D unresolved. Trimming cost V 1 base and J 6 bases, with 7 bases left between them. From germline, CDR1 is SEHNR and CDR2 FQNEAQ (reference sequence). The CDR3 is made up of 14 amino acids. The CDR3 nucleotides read TGTGCCAGCAGCTTAGAGTCCGGTAATTCACCCCTCCACTTT. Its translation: CASSLESGNSPLHF.

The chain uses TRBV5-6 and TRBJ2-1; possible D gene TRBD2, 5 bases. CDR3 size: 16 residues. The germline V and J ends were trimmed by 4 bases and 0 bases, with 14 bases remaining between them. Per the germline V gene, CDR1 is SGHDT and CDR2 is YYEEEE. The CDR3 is CASSRFGSGSYNEQFF. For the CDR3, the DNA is TGTGCCAGCAGCCGATTTGGAAGCGGCTCCTACAATGAGCAGTTCTTC.

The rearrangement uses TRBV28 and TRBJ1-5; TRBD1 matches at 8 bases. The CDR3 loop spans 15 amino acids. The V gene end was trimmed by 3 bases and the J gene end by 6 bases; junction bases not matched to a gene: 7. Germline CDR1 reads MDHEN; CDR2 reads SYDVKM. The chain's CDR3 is CASSLRTGSIQPQHF. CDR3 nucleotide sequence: TGTGCCAGCAGTTTGAGGACAGGGAGTATTCAGCCCCAGCATTTT.

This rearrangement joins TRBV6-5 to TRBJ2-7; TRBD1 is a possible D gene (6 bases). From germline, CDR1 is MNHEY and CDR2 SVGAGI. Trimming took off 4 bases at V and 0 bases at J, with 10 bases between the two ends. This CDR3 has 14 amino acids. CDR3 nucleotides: TGTGCCAGCAGTTCCAGGGGTCCCTCCTACGAGCAGTACTTC. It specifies CASSSRGPSYEQYF.

The CDR3 here is CASSQLAGGPYEQFF. CDR3 bases: TGTGCCAGCAGCCAACTGGCGGGGGGGCCATATGAGCAGTTCTTC. The J gene is TRBJ2-1, the V gene TRBV6-6; 9 nucleotides line up with TRBD2. V gave up 6 bases and J gave up 8 bases; unmatched junction bases: 11. The V gene's germline CDR1 is MNHNY and CDR2 SVGAGI (reference sequence). CDR3 length: 15 amino acids.

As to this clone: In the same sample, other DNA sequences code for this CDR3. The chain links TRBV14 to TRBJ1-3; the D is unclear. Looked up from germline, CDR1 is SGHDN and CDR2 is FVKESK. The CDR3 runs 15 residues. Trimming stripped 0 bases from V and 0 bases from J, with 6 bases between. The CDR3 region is CASSQERYSGNTIYF. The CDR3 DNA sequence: TGTGCCAGCAGCCAAGAACGGTACTCTGGAAACACCATATATTTT.